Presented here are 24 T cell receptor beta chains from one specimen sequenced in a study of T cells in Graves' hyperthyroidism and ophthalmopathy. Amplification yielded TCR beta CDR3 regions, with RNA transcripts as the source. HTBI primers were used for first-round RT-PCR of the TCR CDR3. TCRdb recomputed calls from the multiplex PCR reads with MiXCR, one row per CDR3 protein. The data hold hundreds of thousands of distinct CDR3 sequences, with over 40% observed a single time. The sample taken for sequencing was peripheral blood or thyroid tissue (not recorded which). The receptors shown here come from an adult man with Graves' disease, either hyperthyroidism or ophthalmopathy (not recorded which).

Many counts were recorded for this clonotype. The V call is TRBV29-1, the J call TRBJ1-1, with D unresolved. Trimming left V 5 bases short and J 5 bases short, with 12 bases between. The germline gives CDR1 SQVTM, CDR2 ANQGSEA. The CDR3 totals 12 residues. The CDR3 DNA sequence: TGCAGCGTTCGGCATGGGGATACTGAAGCTTTCTTT. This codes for CSVRHGDTEAFF.

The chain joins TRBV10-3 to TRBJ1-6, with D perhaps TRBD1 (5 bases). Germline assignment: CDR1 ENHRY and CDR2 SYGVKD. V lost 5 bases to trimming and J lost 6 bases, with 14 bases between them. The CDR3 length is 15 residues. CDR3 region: CAISPEPRGNSPLHF. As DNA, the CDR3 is TGTGCCATCAGTCCCGAACCGAGGGGTAATTCACCCCTCCACTTT.

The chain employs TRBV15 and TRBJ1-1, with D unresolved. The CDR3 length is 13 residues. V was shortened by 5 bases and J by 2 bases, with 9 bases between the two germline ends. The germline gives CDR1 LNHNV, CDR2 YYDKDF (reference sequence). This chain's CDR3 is CATSPPLNTEAFF. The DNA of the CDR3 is TGTGCCACCAGCCCACCCCTAAACACTGAAGCTTTCTTT.

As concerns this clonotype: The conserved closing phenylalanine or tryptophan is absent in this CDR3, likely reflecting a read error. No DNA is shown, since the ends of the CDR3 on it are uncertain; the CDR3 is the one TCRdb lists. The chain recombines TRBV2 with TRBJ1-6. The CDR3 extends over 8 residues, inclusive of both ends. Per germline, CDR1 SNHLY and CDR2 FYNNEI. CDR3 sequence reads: CASSLRRS.

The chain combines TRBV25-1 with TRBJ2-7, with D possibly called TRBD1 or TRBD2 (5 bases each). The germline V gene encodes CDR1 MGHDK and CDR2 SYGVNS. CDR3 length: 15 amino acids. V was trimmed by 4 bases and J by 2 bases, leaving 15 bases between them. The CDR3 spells CASSATRDAAYEQYF. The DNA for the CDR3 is TGTGCCAGCAGTGCTACCCGGGACGCTGCCTACGAGCAGTACTTC.

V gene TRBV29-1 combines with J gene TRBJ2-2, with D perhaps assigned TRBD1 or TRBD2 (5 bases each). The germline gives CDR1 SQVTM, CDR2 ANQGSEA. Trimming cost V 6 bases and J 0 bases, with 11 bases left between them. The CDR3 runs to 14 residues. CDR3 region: CSVGANSNTGELFF. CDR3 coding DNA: TGCAGCGTCGGGGCCAACTCGAACACCGGGGAGCTGTTTTTT.

CDR3 region: CASSFGGMGQPQHF. The CDR3 DNA sequence: TGTGCCAGCAGCTTCGGAGGGATGGGGCAGCCCCAGCATTTT. V gene TRBV7-2 combines with J gene TRBJ1-5; D remains unclear. Germline CDR1 SGHTA, CDR2 FQGNSA. With 3 bases removed from V and 7 bases from J, the gap between germline ends came to 13 bases. The CDR3 is made up of 14 amino acids.

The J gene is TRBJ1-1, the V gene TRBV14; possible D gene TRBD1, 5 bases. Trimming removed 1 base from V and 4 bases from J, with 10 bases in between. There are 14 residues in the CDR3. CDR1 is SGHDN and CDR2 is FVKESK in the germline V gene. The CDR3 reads CASSQAWQGTEAFF. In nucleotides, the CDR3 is TGTGCCAGCAGCCAAGCGTGGCAGGGCACTGAAGCTTTCTTT.

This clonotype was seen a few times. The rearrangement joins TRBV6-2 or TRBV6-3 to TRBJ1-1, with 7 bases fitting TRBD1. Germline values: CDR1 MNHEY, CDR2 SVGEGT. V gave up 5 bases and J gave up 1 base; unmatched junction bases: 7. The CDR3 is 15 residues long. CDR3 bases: TGTGCCAGCAGTGAATGGACAGGCGCGAACACTGAAGCTTTCTTT. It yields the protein CASSEWTGANTEAFF.

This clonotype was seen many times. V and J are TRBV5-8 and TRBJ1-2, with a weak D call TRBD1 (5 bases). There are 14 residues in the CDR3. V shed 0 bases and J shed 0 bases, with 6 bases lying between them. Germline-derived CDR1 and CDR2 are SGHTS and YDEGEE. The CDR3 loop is CASSLDRSNYGYTF. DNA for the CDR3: TGTGCCAGCAGCTTGGACAGGTCTAACTATGGCTACACCTTC. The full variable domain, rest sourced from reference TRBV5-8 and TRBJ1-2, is EAGVTQSPTHLIKTRGQQATLRCSPISGHTSVYWYQQALGLGLQFLLWYDEGEERNRGNFPPRFSGRQFPNYSSELNVNALELEDSALYLCASSLDRSNYGYTFGSGTRLTVV.

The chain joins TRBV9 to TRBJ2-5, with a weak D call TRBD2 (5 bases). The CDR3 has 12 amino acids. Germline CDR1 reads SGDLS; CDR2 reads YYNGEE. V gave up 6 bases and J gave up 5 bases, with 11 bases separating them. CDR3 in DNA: TGTGCCAGCACCAGATGGGAGGAGACCCAGTACTTC. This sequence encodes CASTRWEETQYF.

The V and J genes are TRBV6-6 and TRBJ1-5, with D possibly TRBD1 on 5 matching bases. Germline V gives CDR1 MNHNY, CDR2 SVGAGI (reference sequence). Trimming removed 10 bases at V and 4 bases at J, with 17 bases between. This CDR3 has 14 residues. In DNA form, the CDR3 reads TGTGCCATCAGATCAGGGCTAAGGAATCAGCCCCAGCATTTT. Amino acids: CAIRSGLRNQPQHF.

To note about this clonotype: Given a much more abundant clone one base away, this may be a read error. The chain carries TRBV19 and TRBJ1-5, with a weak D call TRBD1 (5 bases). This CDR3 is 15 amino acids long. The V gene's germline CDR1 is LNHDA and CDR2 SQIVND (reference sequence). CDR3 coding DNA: TGTGCCAGTAGTATCGGGGCAGGTGCTTATCAGCCCCGGCATTTT. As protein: CASSIGAGAYQPRHF. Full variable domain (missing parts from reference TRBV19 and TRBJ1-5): DGGITQSPKYLFRKEGQNVTLSCEQNLNHDAMYWYRQDPGQGLRLIYYSQIVNDFQKGDIAEGYSVSREKKESFPLTVTSAQKNPTAFYLCASSIGAGAYQPRHFGDGTRLSIL.

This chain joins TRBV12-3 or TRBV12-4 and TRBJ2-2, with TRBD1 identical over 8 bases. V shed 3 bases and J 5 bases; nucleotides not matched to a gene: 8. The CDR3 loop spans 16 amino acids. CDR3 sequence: CASSLTGDPGTGELFF. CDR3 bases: TGTGCCAGCAGTTTGACAGGGGACCCGGGTACCGGGGAGCTGTTTTTT.

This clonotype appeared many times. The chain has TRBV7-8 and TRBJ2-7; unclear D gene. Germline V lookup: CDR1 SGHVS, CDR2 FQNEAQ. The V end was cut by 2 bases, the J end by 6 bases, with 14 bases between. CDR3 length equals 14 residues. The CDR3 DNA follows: TGTGCCAGCAGCTTAATCGTTAGTGTGAGCGAGCAGTACTTC. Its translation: CASSLIVSVSEQYF.

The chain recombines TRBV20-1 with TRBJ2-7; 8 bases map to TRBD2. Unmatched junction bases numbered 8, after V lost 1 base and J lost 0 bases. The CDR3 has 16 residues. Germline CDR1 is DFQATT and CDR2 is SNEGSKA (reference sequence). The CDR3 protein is CSARGASGGPSYEQYF. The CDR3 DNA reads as TGCAGTGCTAGAGGGGCCAGCGGGGGTCCCTCCTACGAGCAGTACTTC.

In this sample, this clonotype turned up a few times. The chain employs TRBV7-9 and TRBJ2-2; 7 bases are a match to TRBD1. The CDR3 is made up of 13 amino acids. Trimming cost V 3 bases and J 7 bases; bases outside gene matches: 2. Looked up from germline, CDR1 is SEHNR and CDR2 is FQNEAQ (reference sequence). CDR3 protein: CASSFTGDGELFF. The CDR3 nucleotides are TGTGCCAGCAGCTTCACAGGGGACGGGGAGCTGTTTTTT. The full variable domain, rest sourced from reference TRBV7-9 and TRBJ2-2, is DTGVSQNPRHKITKRGQNVTFRCDPISEHNRLYWYRQTLGQGPEFLTYFQNEAQLEKSRLLSDRFSAERPKGSFSTLEIQRTEQGDSAMYLCASSFTGDGELFFGEGSRLTVL.

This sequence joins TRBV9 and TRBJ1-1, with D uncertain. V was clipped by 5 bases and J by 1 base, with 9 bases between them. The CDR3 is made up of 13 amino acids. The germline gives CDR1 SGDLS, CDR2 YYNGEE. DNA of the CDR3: TGTGCCAGCAGAGACGGGTCGAACACTGAAGCTTTCTTT. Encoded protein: CASRDGSNTEAFF.

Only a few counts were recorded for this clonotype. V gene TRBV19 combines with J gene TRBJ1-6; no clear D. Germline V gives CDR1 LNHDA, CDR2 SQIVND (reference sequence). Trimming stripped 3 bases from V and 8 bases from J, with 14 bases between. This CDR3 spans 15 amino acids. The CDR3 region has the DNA TGTGCCAGTAGTATGGGAAGAACTCTTGATTCACCCCTCCACTTT. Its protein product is CASSMGRTLDSPLHF.

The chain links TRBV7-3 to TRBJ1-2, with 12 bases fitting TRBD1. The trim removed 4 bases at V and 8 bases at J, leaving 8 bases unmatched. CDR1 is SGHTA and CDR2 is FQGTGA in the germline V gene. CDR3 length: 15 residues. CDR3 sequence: CASSSTGTGGQGYTF. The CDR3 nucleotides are TGTGCCAGCAGCTCGACCGGGACAGGGGGCCAGGGCTACACCTTC.

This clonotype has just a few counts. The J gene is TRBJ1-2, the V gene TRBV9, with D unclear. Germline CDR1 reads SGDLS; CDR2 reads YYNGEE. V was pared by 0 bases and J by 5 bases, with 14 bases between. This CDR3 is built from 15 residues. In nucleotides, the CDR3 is TGTGCCAGCAGCGTAGGTAATCAAGACTTTTATGGCTACACCTTC. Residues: CASSVGNQDFYGYTF.

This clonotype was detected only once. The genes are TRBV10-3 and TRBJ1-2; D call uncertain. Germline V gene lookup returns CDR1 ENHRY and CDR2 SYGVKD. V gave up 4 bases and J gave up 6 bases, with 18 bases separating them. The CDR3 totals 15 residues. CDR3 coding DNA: TGTGCCATCAGTGCTGCCTTGACGCTGTCCAATGGCTACACCTTC. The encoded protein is CAISAALTLSNGYTF.

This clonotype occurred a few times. CDR3 coding DNA: TGCAGCGTTGTAGGGGACAGGGGGCCCTATGGCTACACCTTC. Protein product: CSVVGDRGPYGYTF. This chain joins TRBV29-1 and TRBJ1-2, with 12 bases aligning to TRBD1. V shed 4 bases and J 4 bases; nucleotides not matched to a gene: 4. The CDR3 is made up of 14 amino acids. Germline CDR1 is SQVTM and CDR2 is ANQGSEA.

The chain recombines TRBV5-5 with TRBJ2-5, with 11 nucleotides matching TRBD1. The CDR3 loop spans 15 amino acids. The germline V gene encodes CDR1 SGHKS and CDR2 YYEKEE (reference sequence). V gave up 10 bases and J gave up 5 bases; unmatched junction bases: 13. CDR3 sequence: CARLSGTGGRETQYF. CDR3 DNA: TGTGCCCGGCTCTCCGGGACAGGGGGACGGGAGACCCAGTACTTC.